The T cell receptor beta chain under discussion was sequenced for a study of monozygotic twins with inflammatory bowel disease. Points on this clonotype: Its antigen remains unknown.

General study points: Fewer shared clonotypes with others were found in IBD patients than in healthy twins, especially with disease activity. Since immunosuppressive treatments differed, patient repertoires may have gained added variability. Repertoire similarity did not differ between concordant and discordant twins, perhaps due to limited power.

The CDR3 runs to 14 residues. Germline V gene sequence: CDR1 ENHRY, CDR2 SYGVKD. The cDNA of both the TCRalpha and TCRbeta chains was subjected to two nested PCRs of 16 and 9 cycles. TCRdb reworked the 5' RACE reads into one entry per CDR3 protein, no DNA. Its listing shows some 440,000 distinct CDR3 sequences. The material sequenced was blood. This TCR derives from a human donor with ulcerative colitis or Crohn's disease, or a healthy co-twin of an affected twin (not recorded which). This sequence joins TRBV10-3 and TRBJ2-1; TCRdb picks TRBD2, but there is no DNA to check that call. This CDR3 is CAISVGGRKNEQFF.